This T cell receptor beta chain was sequenced in a study of T-cell memory formation after mild COVID-19. Study information: TCR clusters were largely donor specific.

V gave up 5 bases and J gave up 1 base; unmatched junction bases: 2. This CDR3 is 13 amino acids long. From germline, CDR1 is DFQATT and CDR2 SNEGSKA (reference sequence). Study-wide points: Contracting clones, day 15 to 85, had balanced CD4/CD8, and later expanders favored CD4+. Shrinking CD4+ clones were chiefly CM and EM; CD8+ ones were chiefly EMRA.

With respect to this clonotype: Its target is unknown.

TCRalpha and TCRbeta libraries used 5'RACE with constant-segment primers and UMIs. TCRdb fed the 5' RACE reads into MiXCR, producing one record per CDR3 protein. The sample shows 200,000 to 250,000 distinct CDR3 sequences, 16% of them seen only once. Sequencing used PBMCs or a T cell subset sorted from them (not recorded which). The TCR sequence derives from a man aged 18 to 30 who had mild COVID-19 (a few samples of this study predate the infection). Cell type and time point are not known. The V call is TRBV20-1, the J call TRBJ2-5, with TRBD2 identical over 9 bases. DNA of the CDR3: TGCAGTGCTGTGGGACTAGCCCAAGAGACCCAGTACTTC. It codes for CSAVGLAQETQYF.